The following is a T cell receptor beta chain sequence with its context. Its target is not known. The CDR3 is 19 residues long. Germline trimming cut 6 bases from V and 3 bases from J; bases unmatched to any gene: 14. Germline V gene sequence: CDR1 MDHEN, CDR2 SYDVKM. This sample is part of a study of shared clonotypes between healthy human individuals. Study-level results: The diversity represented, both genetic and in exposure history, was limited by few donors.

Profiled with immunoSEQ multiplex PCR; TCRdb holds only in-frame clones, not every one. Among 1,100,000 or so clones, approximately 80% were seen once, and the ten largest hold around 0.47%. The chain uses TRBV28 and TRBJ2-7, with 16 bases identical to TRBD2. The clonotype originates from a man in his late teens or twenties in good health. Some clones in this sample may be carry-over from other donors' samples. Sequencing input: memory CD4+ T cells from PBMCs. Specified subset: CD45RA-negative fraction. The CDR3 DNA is TGTGCCAGCAGCTCATTAGCCGGGACTAGCGGGGGGGCCTACTACGAGCAGTACTTC. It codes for CASSSLAGTSGGAYYEQYF.